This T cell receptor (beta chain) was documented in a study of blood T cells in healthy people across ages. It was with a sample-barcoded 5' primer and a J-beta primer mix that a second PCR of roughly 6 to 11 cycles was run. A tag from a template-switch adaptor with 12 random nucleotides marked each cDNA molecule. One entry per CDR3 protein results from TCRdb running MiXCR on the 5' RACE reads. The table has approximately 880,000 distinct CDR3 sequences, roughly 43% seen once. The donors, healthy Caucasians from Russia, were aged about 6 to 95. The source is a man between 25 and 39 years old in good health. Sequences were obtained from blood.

CDR3 sequence: CASSYSRSRGLTEAFF. The CDR3 nucleotides are TGTGCCAGCAGTTACTCCCGGTCGCGAGGTCTCACTGAAGCTTTCTTT. The genes are TRBV6-2 or TRBV6-3 and TRBJ1-1; D remains ambiguous. Trimming shortened V by 0 bases and J by 4 bases, and 15 bases separated the two germline ends. This CDR3 spans 16 amino acids. Germline loops: CDR1 MNHEY, CDR2 SVGEGT.